This T cell receptor (beta chain) is from a study of T cell repertoires in cytomegalovirus infection. TCRdb used MiXCR to reprocess the reads, holding one entry per CDR3 protein. Here the sample spans hundreds of thousands of distinct CDR3 sequences, approximately 24% being singletons. The sample holds a few counts of this clonotype. V lost 3 bases and J lost 2; bases outside the gene matches: 4. Per germline, CDR1 DFQATT and CDR2 SNEGSKA (reference sequence). The CDR3 is 13 amino acids. Sequencing was carried out using CD8+ T cells from PBMCs. This clonotype originated in a human donor in good health (CMV status not recorded). Some clones in this sample may be carry-over from other donors' samples. J is TRBJ2-7 and V is TRBV20-1; TRBD1 aligns across 7 bases. The CDR3: CSASLTGPYEQYF. CDR3 bases: TGCAGTGCTAGCCTGACAGGGCCCTACGAGCAGTACTTC.